These 2 T cell receptor beta chains came from one sample sequenced in a study of blood T cells in healthy people across ages. Primed by a sample-barcoded 5' primer and a J-beta primer mix, a second PCR proceeded for 7 to 11 cycles. One entry per CDR3 protein, called by TCRdb with MiXCR from the 5' RACE reads. The repertoire consists of around 820,000 distinct CDR3 sequences, with roughly 25% occurring once and the leading ten covering around 3.6%. The same data also contributed to another study, on T cells of mothers and their children.

Material: blood. These receptors were taken from a boy aged 10-17 years in good health.

In its sample, this clonotype was seen many times. V is TRBV9 and J is TRBJ2-3; the D gene is possibly TRBD2 (5 bases). This CDR3 contains 14 residues. Germline V gene sequence: CDR1 SGDLS, CDR2 YYNGEE. Trimming left V 5 bases short and J 1 base short, with 11 bases between. DNA of the CDR3: TGTGCCAGCAGTCCCCGGGGAGGCACAGATACGCAGTATTTT. This sequence encodes CASSPRGGTDTQYF.

This clonotype was seen only a few times. The chain links TRBV6-1 to TRBJ1-6; D gene ambiguous. CDR3 length equals 13 residues. The germline V gene has CDR1 MNHNS and CDR2 SASEGT. Trimming pared 7 bases from V and 8 bases from J, leaving 12 bases between. The CDR3 DNA reads TGTGCCAGCAAGGAGGCAACAGATTCACCCCTCCACTTT. Protein product: CASKEATDSPLHF.